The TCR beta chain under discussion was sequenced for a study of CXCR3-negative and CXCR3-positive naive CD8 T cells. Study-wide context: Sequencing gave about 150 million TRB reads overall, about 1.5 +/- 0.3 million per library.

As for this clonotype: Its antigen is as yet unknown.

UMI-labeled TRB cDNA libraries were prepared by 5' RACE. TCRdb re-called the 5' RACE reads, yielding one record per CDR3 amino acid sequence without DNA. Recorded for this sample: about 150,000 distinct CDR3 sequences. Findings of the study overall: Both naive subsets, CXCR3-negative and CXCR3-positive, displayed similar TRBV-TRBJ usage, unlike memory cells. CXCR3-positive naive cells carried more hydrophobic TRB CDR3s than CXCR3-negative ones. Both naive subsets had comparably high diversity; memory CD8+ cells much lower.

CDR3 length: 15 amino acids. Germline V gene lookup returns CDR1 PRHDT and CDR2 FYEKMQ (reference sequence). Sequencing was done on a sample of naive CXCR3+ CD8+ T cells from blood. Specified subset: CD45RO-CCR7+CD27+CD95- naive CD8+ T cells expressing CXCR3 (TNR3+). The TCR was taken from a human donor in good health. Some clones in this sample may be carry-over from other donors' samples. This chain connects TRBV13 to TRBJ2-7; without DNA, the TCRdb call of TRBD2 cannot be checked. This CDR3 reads CASRKWGSGFPEQYF. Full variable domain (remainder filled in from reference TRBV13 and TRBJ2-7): AAGVIQSPRHLIKEKRETATLKCYPIPRHDTVYWYQQGPGQDPQFLISFYEKMQSDKGSIPDRFSAQQFSDYHSELNMSSLELGDSALYFCASRKWGSGFPEQYFGPGTRLTVT.